The 15 T cell receptor beta chains below all came from one sample that was sequenced in a study of shared clonotypes between healthy human individuals. TCRdb keeps only in-frame clones here, not all; method: immunoSEQ multiplex PCR. The table includes 560,000 or so clones, approximately 96% detected once. Naive CD8 cells comprised CD45RO-negative, CCR7-positively selected cells, excluding terminally differentiated effector memory CD45RA+ cells. Material for sequencing was naive CD8+ T cells sorted from blood. Receptor source: a woman aged 25 to 39 in good health.

The chain joins TRBV29-1 to TRBJ1-2, with 7 bases fitting TRBD1. Trimming removed 1 base from V and 3 bases from J; junction bases left unmatched: 5. The CDR3 covers 14 residues. Germline assignment: CDR1 SQVTM and CDR2 ANQGSEA. CDR3 protein: CSVEGHRGDYGYTF. In nucleotides, the CDR3 is TGCAGCGTTGAAGGGCACAGGGGAGACTATGGCTACACCTTC.

Note on this clone: This sample also contains other DNA sequences that code for the same CDR3. The rearrangement links TRBV28 to TRBJ1-1; D not resolved. Germline V gene lookup returns CDR1 MDHEN and CDR2 SYDVKM. Between the trimmed V and J ends, which lost 3 bases and 3 bases, there was a span of 5 bases. The CDR3 is 12 amino acids. The CDR3 sequence is CASSLGYTEAFF. The CDR3 coding sequence is TGTGCCAGCAGTTTGGGCTACACTGAAGCTTTCTTT.

The chain recombines TRBV11-2 with TRBJ2-3; perhaps TRBD2 as D (5 bases). With 7 bases removed from V and 4 bases from J, the gap between germline ends came to 21 bases. The length of the CDR3 is 16 residues. Germline V gene data show CDR1 as SGHAT and CDR2 as FQNNGV. This CDR3 is CASNPSGRRAPDTQYF. In DNA, the CDR3 is TGTGCCAGCAACCCCAGTGGGCGGCGGGCCCCAGATACGCAGTATTTT. Full variable domain (remainder filled in from reference TRBV11-2 and TRBJ2-3): EAGVAQSPRYKIIEKRQSVAFWCNPISGHATLYWYQQILGQGPKLLIQFQNNGVVDDSQLPKDRFSAERLKGVDSTLKIQPAKLEDSAVYLCASNPSGRRAPDTQYFGPGTRLTVL.

The chain uses TRBV27 and TRBJ2-1, with D perhaps matching TRBD2 (5 bases). The CDR3 consists of 14 residues. CDR1 and CDR2 from the germline V gene are MNHEY and SMNVEV (reference sequence). V lost 6 bases and J lost 6, with 15 bases in between. CDR3 nucleotide sequence: TGTGCCAGCAGGAGGGCTGGGCGGACCAATGAGCAGTTCTTC. It is translated as CASRRAGRTNEQFF.

The chain employs TRBV28 and TRBJ2-3; D may be TRBD1 (6 bases). The CDR3 consists of 15 residues. Looked up from germline, CDR1 is MDHEN and CDR2 is SYDVKM. With 6 bases removed from V and 0 bases from J, the gap between germline ends came to 13 bases. Here the CDR3 DNA reads TGTGCCAGCAGCCAACCGGGACAAAGCACAGATACGCAGTATTTT. Translated, it gives CASSQPGQSTDTQYF.

The chain joins TRBV25-1 to TRBJ2-1, with D unresolved. The CDR3 extends over 11 amino acids. Germline V CDR1 and CDR2: MGHDK, SYGVNS. V shed 4 bases and J shed 8 bases, with 6 bases lying between them. CDR3 bases: TGTGCCAGCAGTGTACGAGATGAGCAGTTCTTC. Translation gives CASSVRDEQFF.

The gene calls are TRBV5-1 and TRBJ1-2; D gene unclear. CDR3 length: 16 amino acids. The V and J ends lost 0 bases and 2 bases respectively, with 14 bases between them. Germline loops: CDR1 SGHRS, CDR2 YFSETQ. The chain's CDR3 is CASSLEASAGNYGYTF. The CDR3 DNA reads TGCGCCAGCAGCTTGGAGGCTTCAGCGGGAAACTATGGCTACACCTTC. Drawing the rest from reference TRBV5-1 and TRBJ1-2, the complete variable domain is KAGVTQTPRYLIKTRGQQVTLSCSPISGHRSVSWYQQTPGQGLQFLFEYFSETQRNKGNFPGRFSGRQFSNSRSEMNVSTLELGDSALYLCASSLEASAGNYGYTFGSGTRLTVV.

The V call is TRBV5-4, the J call TRBJ2-7; 7 bases line up with TRBD1. The V segment lost 3 bases and the J segment 0 bases; nucleotides outside the gene matches: 3. In germline, CDR1 is SGHNT, CDR2 YYREEE (reference sequence). The CDR3 contains 14 residues. Written as DNA, the CDR3 is TGTGCCAGCAGCTCAAGACAGGGCTCCTACGAGCAGTACTTC. Protein product: CASSSRQGSYEQYF.

V is TRBV11-2 and J is TRBJ2-1; the match to TRBD1 covers 8 bases. This CDR3 has 16 residues. V dropped 5 bases and J dropped 4; count of bases not matched to a gene: 10. The germline gives CDR1 SGHAT, CDR2 FQNNGV. CDR3 DNA sequence: TGTGCCAGCAGCGTCTTGAGGACAGGGCGATACAATGAGCAGTTCTTC. This translates into CASSVLRTGRYNEQFF.

This clone came up once. This chain links TRBV5-1 with TRBJ2-7, with 15 nucleotides matching TRBD2. CDR1 and CDR2 from the germline V gene are SGHRS and YFSETQ. The CDR3 length is 18 residues. V lost 6 bases and J lost 5; bases outside the gene matches: 15. The CDR3 sequence: CASTPLGLAGGLIHEQYF. The CDR3 DNA is TGCGCCAGCACTCCACTGGGACTAGCGGGAGGTCTCATCCACGAGCAGTACTTC.

This rearrangement joins TRBV28 to TRBJ2-5, with 7 bases that match TRBD1. Losses at the gene ends were 6 bases for V and 0 bases for J; bases not matched to a gene: 10. There are 16 residues in the CDR3. CDR1 MDHEN and CDR2 SYDVKM come from the germline V gene. CDR3 region: CASSRLIDRDQETQYF. The CDR3 region has the DNA TGTGCCAGCAGCCGACTCATCGACAGGGACCAAGAGACCCAGTACTTC.

The rearrangement uses TRBV15 and TRBJ1-1; no reliable D call. Trimming left V 8 bases short and J 6 bases short, with 13 bases between. There are 12 residues in the CDR3. Germline assignment: CDR1 LNHNV and CDR2 YYDKDF (reference sequence). The CDR3 spells CATRFVGSEAFF. The CDR3 DNA sequence: TGTGCCACCCGGTTTGTGGGGTCTGAAGCTTTCTTT.

The V gene is TRBV29-1, the J gene TRBJ2-5; 7 nucleotides match TRBD2. Germline CDR1 SQVTM, CDR2 ANQGSEA. Losses at the gene ends were 4 bases for V and 2 bases for J; bases not matched to a gene: 10. The CDR3 is made up of 15 amino acids. CDR3 sequence (DNA): TGCAGCGTTGTGCCGCGGGGGTATTCTCAAGAGACCCAGTACTTC. Protein sequence: CSVVPRGYSQETQYF.

This chain uses TRBV27 with TRBJ2-7, with 10 bases that match TRBD1. V trimming: 3 bases; J trimming: 6 bases; junction bases outside the gene matches: 11. From germline, CDR1 is MNHEY and CDR2 SMNVEV (reference sequence). This CDR3 contains 16 residues. CDR3 loop: CASSFLSGTGVGEQYF. CDR3 bases: TGTGCCAGCAGTTTCCTCTCCGGGACAGGGGTCGGCGAGCAGTACTTC.

This chain joins TRBV27 and TRBJ1-2, with D perhaps matching TRBD1 (5 bases). Germline CDR1 MNHEY, CDR2 SMNVEV (reference sequence). This CDR3 is 13 amino acids long. The V end was cut by 4 bases, the J end by 3 bases, with 9 bases between. CDR3: CASSSGTYYGYTF. The CDR3, as DNA: TGTGCCAGCAGTTCCGGGACCTACTATGGCTACACCTTC.